This TCR beta chain was obtained from a study of PD-1 blockade in mismatch repair-deficient tumors. The method was immunoSEQ multiplex PCR; TCRdb's version includes in-frame clones alone and lacks a portion of them. This table holds some 15,000 clones, just over 85% found once. Points from the study as a whole: All three positive peptides came from frameshift mutations, yielding 140 or so blood TCRs.

Note on this clone: What it binds is unknown.

This sample's time point: identical roughly 10-day culture without peptide (control). The V segment lost 6 bases and the J segment 8 bases; nucleotides outside the gene matches: 12. CDR1 SGHNT and CDR2 YYREEE come from the germline V gene (reference sequence). The CDR3 totals 14 residues. The source material was cells cultured in vitro, sampled from a patient treated with pembrolizumab. This clonotype originated in an adult with mismatch repair-deficient cancer. The gene calls are TRBV5-4 and TRBJ2-3; 7 bases map to TRBD2. The CDR3 DNA sequence: TGTGCCAGCAACCCCGGCGGGGGTAGGGTTACGCAGTATTTT. Its protein is CASNPGGGRVTQYF.